This T cell receptor beta chain came from a study of shared clonotypes between healthy human individuals. Findings of the study overall: With a handful of donors compared, about 5.2% of naive CD4 clonotypes were shared.

Terminally differentiated effector memory CD45RA+ cells were excluded by CCR7 positive selection of CD45RO-negative cells. Germline CDR1 reads MGHDK; CDR2 reads SYGVNS. The CDR3 extends over 15 amino acids. Deletions cut 1 base from V and 0 bases from J, with 6 bases between. As to this clone: Its antigen is currently unknown.

The data were produced by immunoSEQ multiplex PCR, yet TCRdb's version contains in-frame clones alone and is incomplete. The repertoire has more than 550,000 clones, roughly nine tenths of them found once; the top ten carry 24%. This chain joins TRBV25-1 and TRBJ2-2; D possibly corresponds to TRBD1 (5 bases). Sequencing input: naive CD8+ T cells sorted from blood. This clonotype was sampled from a man between 25 and 39 years old in good health. CDR3 region: CASSESRANTGELFF. The DNA for the CDR3 is TGTGCCAGCAGTGAATCCAGGGCGAACACCGGGGAGCTGTTTTTT.